The 30 T cell receptor beta chains below all came from one sample that was sequenced in a study of T cell repertoires in cytomegalovirus infection (dated by TCRdb to the late 2010s). TCRdb names Illumina HiSeq 1500 as the instrument used. Using fastp trimming at Q25 and MiXCR clonotype assembly, TCRdb reanalyzed the public sequencing data and kept in-frame beta chains. Every CDR3 protein is listed once, alongside the most common genes and DNA of its rows. The sample table records 270,000 or so distinct CDR3 sequences; over 15% of these occur just once. The ten largest clonotypes hold around half of the sample. The sequenced material came from CD8+ T cells from PBMCs. Source of these receptors: a human donor in good health (CMV status not recorded). Some clones in this sample may be carry-over from other donors' samples.

The rearrangement links TRBV27 to TRBJ1-2; D is uncertain. V gave up 3 bases and J gave up 4 bases, with 9 bases separating them. The CDR3 contains 13 residues. The germline gives CDR1 MNHEY, CDR2 SMNVEV (reference sequence). DNA of the CDR3: TGTGCCAGCAGTTTGGGGAAATCCTATGGCTACACCTTC. It codes for CASSLGKSYGYTF.

The rearrangement joins TRBV7-4 to TRBJ1-6; TRBD1 aligns across 7 bases. J lost 5 bases, V lost 5 bases, and 6 bases had no gene match. There are 15 residues in the CDR3. The germline CDR1 and CDR2 sequences are SGHVT and SQSDAQ. The chain's CDR3 is CASSPHGQDNSPLHF. The CDR3 bases are TGTGCCAGCAGCCCCCACGGACAGGATAATTCACCCCTCCACTTT.

CDR3 in amino acids: CASTGQGLNIQYF. CDR3 bases: TGTGCCAGCACCGGACAGGGTCTCAACATTCAGTACTTC. The gene calls are TRBV7-9 and TRBJ2-4; TRBD1 matches at 8 bases. The CDR3 covers 13 residues. In germline, CDR1 is SEHNR, CDR2 FQNEAQ (reference sequence). The V segment lost 7 bases and the J segment 7 bases; nucleotides outside the gene matches: 6.

This clonotype was counted many times. This rearrangement joins TRBV7-2 to TRBJ2-1, with a tentative D call TRBD1 (5 bases). This CDR3 contains 11 residues. Germline assignment: CDR1 SGHTA and CDR2 FQGNSA. The germline V and J ends were trimmed by 5 bases and 10 bases, with 9 bases remaining between them. CDR3 DNA: TGTGCCAGCAGCCGAGACAGAGAGCAGTTCTTC. It is translated as CASSRDREQFF.

In this sample, this clonotype turned up a few times. The CDR3 DNA is TGCAGTGCTAGAGAGATGGTAGGCCACAGGGAGCAGTTCTTC. Translation: CSAREMVGHREQFF. This rearrangement joins TRBV20-1 to TRBJ2-1; the D gene is possibly TRBD1 (5 bases). The CDR3 spans 14 residues. Trimming took 0 bases from V and 10 from J, leaving 16 bases between them. Germline CDR1 reads DFQATT; CDR2 reads SNEGSKA (reference sequence).

In its sample, this clonotype was seen a few times. The chain is built from TRBV7-9 and TRBJ1-2; D possibly corresponds to TRBD1 (5 bases). The germline V gene encodes CDR1 SEHNR and CDR2 FQNEAQ (reference sequence). The CDR3 is made up of 13 amino acids. V lost 5 bases and J lost 6, with 13 bases in between. Here the CDR3 reads CASSPRVVDGYTF. The CDR3 nucleotides are TGTGCCAGCAGCCCCAGGGTAGTGGATGGCTACACCTTC.

The rearrangement links TRBV29-1 to TRBJ2-1; 12 nucleotides agree with TRBD2. Germline V gene sequence: CDR1 SQVTM, CDR2 ANQGSEA. The CDR3 runs to 14 residues. Trimming removed 2 bases from V and 6 bases from J; junction bases left unmatched: 2. In nucleotides, the CDR3 is TGCAGCGTTGAATTGGGACTAGCGGGCAATGAGCAGTTCTTC. Translating gives CSVELGLAGNEQFF.

This clonotype was recorded many times. V is TRBV7-9 and J is TRBJ2-1, with 10 bases fitting TRBD2. V was pared by 6 bases and J by 8 bases, with 16 bases of the junction left unmatched. The CDR3 sequence is 17 residues long. Germline CDR1 SEHNR, CDR2 FQNEAQ (reference sequence). The chain's CDR3 is CASSISGGNLLGHEQFF. CDR3 coding DNA: TGTGCCAGCAGTATTAGCGGGGGGAACCTCCTAGGCCATGAGCAGTTCTTC.

This clonotype was seen a handful of times. The DNA for the CDR3 is TGTGCCAGCAGCTCTGGACTAGCGGGCTACGAGCAGTACTTC. It specifies CASSSGLAGYEQYF. The chain carries TRBV13 and TRBJ2-7, with 11 bases fitting TRBD2. This CDR3 has 14 residues. Unmatched junction bases numbered 2, after V lost 4 bases and J lost 3 bases. Germline CDR1 and CDR2: PRHDT and FYEKMQ (reference sequence).

The genes are TRBV29-1 and TRBJ2-2, with D perhaps TRBD2 (6 bases). Germline-derived CDR1 and CDR2 are SQVTM and ANQGSEA. CDR3 size: 16 residues. V was pared by 1 base and J by 4 bases, with 16 bases between. The CDR3 protein is CSVEGLAGPGTGELFF. CDR3 in DNA: TGCAGCGTTGAAGGTTTGGCGGGGCCGGGCACCGGGGAGCTGTTTTTT.

The V call is TRBV6-6, the J call TRBJ2-7, with D maybe TRBD1 (5 bases). CDR3 size: 15 residues. Germline V lookup: CDR1 MNHNY, CDR2 SVGAGI (reference sequence). V dropped 5 bases and J dropped 1 base, with 15 bases sitting between them. CDR3 sequence: CASSPQGPTSYEQYF. The CDR3 DNA sequence: TGTGCCAGCAGTCCCCAGGGTCCTACTTCCTACGAGCAGTACTTC.

V gene TRBV28 combines with J gene TRBJ2-3; 8 bases are a match to TRBD2. J was trimmed by 0 bases and V by 5 bases; bases with no gene match: 7. The CDR3 contains 16 residues. CDR1 is MDHEN, CDR2 SYDVKM, per germline. CDR3 DNA sequence: TGTGCCAGCAGTCTCAGCGGGGGCCTTAGCACAGATACGCAGTATTTT. Residues: CASSLSGGLSTDTQYF.

The chain joins TRBV2 to TRBJ2-5; D is perhaps TRBD2 (5 bases). V dropped 8 bases and J dropped 1 base, with 17 bases sitting between them. From germline, CDR1 is SNHLY and CDR2 FYNNEI. This CDR3 is 15 amino acids long. As DNA, the CDR3 is TGTGCCAGCCGACCCTACGTAGCGACCCAAGAGACCCAGTACTTC. Residues: CASRPYVATQETQYF.

This clonotype showed up just a few times. V is TRBV6-1 and J is TRBJ1-6; 9 nucleotides match TRBD1. Germline V lookup: CDR1 MNHNS, CDR2 SASEGT. Germline trimming cut 2 bases from V and 7 bases from J; bases unmatched to any gene: 6. The CDR3 runs 16 residues. This CDR3 reads CASSETGGLANSPLHF. The CDR3, as DNA: TGTGCCAGCAGTGAAACAGGGGGCTTAGCGAATTCACCCCTCCACTTT.

This clonotype was observed many times. The rearrangement uses TRBV11-1 and TRBJ1-5; 10 nucleotides match TRBD1. In germline, CDR1 is SGHAT, CDR2 FQDESV (reference sequence). The CDR3 is made up of 18 amino acids. The J segment lost 4 bases and the V segment lost 5 bases, leaving 14 bases of the junction unmatched. The CDR3 sequence is CASSRGQGDNKWNQPQHF. The CDR3 coding sequence is TGTGCCAGCAGCCGAGGACAGGGGGATAACAAATGGAATCAGCCCCAGCATTTT.

V and J are TRBV5-6 and TRBJ2-5; D is tentatively TRBD1 or TRBD2 (5 bases each). The CDR3 totals 15 residues. The germline CDR1 and CDR2 sequences are SGHDT and YYEEEE. Trimming shortened V by 0 bases and J by 4 bases, and 13 bases separated the two germline ends. Here the CDR3 reads CASSLAGERGETQYF. In DNA, the CDR3 is TGTGCCAGCAGCTTGGCCGGGGAAAGGGGAGAGACCCAGTACTTC.

There are many counts of this clonotype. The V call is TRBV4-1, the J call TRBJ2-3; 7 bases match TRBD1. Germline-derived CDR1 and CDR2 are MGHRA and YSYEKL. The junction had 8 bases not matched to a gene; V was cut back by 0 bases and J by 14 bases. The CDR3 has 13 residues. This chain's CDR3 is CASSQDSDRERYF. CDR3 DNA sequence: TGCGCCAGCAGCCAAGATAGCGACAGGGAGAGGTATTTT.

This clonotype was seen only a few times. The genes are TRBV28 and TRBJ2-5; D is perhaps TRBD1 (5 bases). V dropped 3 bases and J dropped 2 bases, with 13 bases sitting between them. The CDR3 extends over 15 amino acids. Germline lookup yields CDR1 MDHEN and CDR2 SYDVKM. CDR3 region: CASSFDSDFQETQYF. The CDR3 DNA reads as TGTGCCAGCAGTTTCGACAGCGACTTTCAAGAGACCCAGTACTTC.

This clonotype was observed once. V usage is TRBV7-3 and J usage is TRBJ2-1; 9 bases line up with TRBD2. The CDR3 is 16 amino acids. Germline V gene data show CDR1 as SGHTA and CDR2 as FQGTGA. Losses at the gene ends were 3 bases for V and 8 bases for J; bases not matched to a gene: 11. The CDR3 coding sequence is TGTGCCAGCAGCTTCCAAAGGGCGGGGGGGCTTGATGAGCAGTTCTTC. It is translated as CASSFQRAGGLDEQFF.

The chain joins TRBV12-3 or TRBV12-4 to TRBJ2-2; 9 bases map to TRBD2. The CDR3 extends over 15 amino acids. V was pared by 4 bases and J by 4 bases, with 4 bases of the junction left unmatched. The CDR3 nucleotides are TGTGCCAGCAGTTCAGCGGGGGGCCGCACCGGGGAGCTGTTTTTT. Its translation: CASSSAGGRTGELFF.

This clonotype was detected only a few times. The rearrangement uses TRBV7-9 and TRBJ1-2, with unresolved D. Trimming took off 7 bases at V and 6 bases at J, with 21 bases between the two ends. This CDR3 is built from 15 residues. Germline loops: CDR1 SEHNR, CDR2 FQNEAQ (reference sequence). Here the CDR3 reads CASTASMGAWNGYTF. CDR3 bases: TGTGCCAGCACCGCGAGTATGGGCGCCTGGAATGGCTACACCTTC.

The chain has TRBV5-8 and TRBJ2-1, with TRBD2 matching 7 bases. Per the germline V gene, CDR1 is SGHTS and CDR2 is YDEGEE. V was pared by 1 base and J by 6 bases, with 22 bases of the junction left unmatched. There are 20 residues in the CDR3. The CDR3 loop is CASSLLFLRGGGGSINEQFF. Here the CDR3 DNA reads TGTGCCAGCAGCTTGCTCTTCCTTCGAGGTGGGGGGGGAAGTATCAATGAGCAGTTCTTC. Based on the CDR3 plus reference TRBV5-8 and TRBJ2-1, the full variable domain is EAGVTQSPTHLIKTRGQQATLRCSPISGHTSVYWYQQALGLGLQFLLWYDEGEERNRGNFPPRFSGRQFPNYSSELNVNALELEDSALYLCASSLLFLRGGGGSINEQFFGPGTRLTVL.

This clonotype was seen only a few times. The chain combines TRBV7-8 with TRBJ2-5; TRBD2 matches at 11 bases. The germline V gene has CDR1 SGHVS and CDR2 FQNEAQ. V lost 7 bases to trimming and J lost 0 bases; unmatched junction nucleotides: 10. The CDR3 covers 17 residues. The CDR3 DNA reads as TGTGCCAGCAACAAATTACCGGGACTAGCGGACCAAGAGACCCAGTACTTC. Translation gives CASNKLPGLADQETQYF.

This clonotype occurred once. The chain couples TRBV25-1 to TRBJ2-7; TRBD2 might be the D (6 bases). This CDR3 has 14 residues. The V end was cut by 0 bases, the J end by 5 bases, with 11 bases between. Germline lookup yields CDR1 MGHDK and CDR2 SYGVNS. The CDR3, as DNA: TGTGCCAGCAGTGAATATTTCGGCGGGGACGAGCAGTACTTC. Translation: CASSEYFGGDEQYF.

This clonotype showed up just a few times. The V gene is TRBV29-1, the J gene TRBJ2-5; D is unclear. There are 12 residues in the CDR3. V lost 3 bases to trimming and J lost 2 bases, with 7 bases between them. The V gene's germline CDR1 is SQVTM and CDR2 ANQGSEA. In DNA, the CDR3 is TGCAGCGTTGATAAAGGTCAAGAGACCCAGTACTTC. It encodes CSVDKGQETQYF.

The V call is TRBV6-1, the J call TRBJ2-7; D ambiguous. The CDR3 loop spans 17 amino acids. V gave up 2 bases and J gave up 3 bases, with 20 bases separating them. Per the germline V gene, CDR1 is MNHNS and CDR2 is SASEGT. The CDR3 DNA is TGTGCCAGCAGTGAATCTTCGGGTCTTATTGTTGGCTACGAGCAGTACTTC. Protein sequence: CASSESSGLIVGYEQYF.

The rearrangement uses TRBV6-2 or TRBV6-3 and TRBJ1-2; a weak D match, TRBD1 (5 bases). The CDR3 consists of 20 residues. Deletions cut 4 bases from V and 0 bases from J, with 27 bases between. Germline V gene sequence: CDR1 MNHEY, CDR2 SVGEGT. As DNA, the CDR3 is TGTGCCAGCAGTTCTCCAGCTGTACGGGCAGGGTCACCACCTAACTATGGCTACACCTTC. Translated: CASSSPAVRAGSPPNYGYTF.

This clonotype was counted between two and nine times. The chain recombines TRBV19 with TRBJ2-1; TRBD2 aligns across 7 bases. The V gene end was trimmed by 7 bases and the J gene end by 7 bases; junction bases not matched to a gene: 7. The germline V gene has CDR1 LNHDA and CDR2 SQIVND (reference sequence). CDR3 length: 13 amino acids. CDR3 DNA sequence: TGTGCCAGTACCTGGGGGGGGGTGAATGAGCAGTTCTTC. The encoded protein is CASTWGGVNEQFF.

The genes are TRBV4-1 and TRBJ1-1, with D possibly matching TRBD1 (5 bases). Looked up from germline, CDR1 is MGHRA and CDR2 is YSYEKL. This CDR3 has 14 residues. V was clipped by 0 bases and J by 1 base, with 6 bases between them. CDR3 sequence: CASSQEGGNTEAFF. DNA of the CDR3: TGCGCCAGCAGCCAAGAGGGGGGGAACACTGAAGCTTTCTTT.

This clonotype was observed a handful of times. The chain uses TRBV7-6 and TRBJ1-2, with D possibly matching TRBD1 (5 bases). CDR1 is SGHVS and CDR2 is FNYEAQ in the germline V gene. V dropped 5 bases and J dropped 2 bases, with 9 bases sitting between them. The length of the CDR3 is 13 residues. CDR3 loop: CASSNDRNYGYTF. The CDR3 DNA reads as TGTGCCAGCAGCAACGACAGAAACTATGGCTACACCTTC.